The source of this T cell receptor beta chain is a study of shared clonotypes between healthy human individuals. The protocol was immunoSEQ multiplex PCR, while the TCRdb copy is restricted to in-frame clones and leaves out a portion. The table shows around 2.1 million clones, with approximately 94% occurring only once. This clonotype was sampled from a man younger than 30 in good health. The source material was naive CD4+ T cells sorted from blood. Subset noted: CD45RA+ positively selected.

For the CDR3, the DNA is TGTGCTACACGCACCCTCACGAACACCGGGGAGCTGTTTTTT. Translated: CATRTLTNTGELFF. V gene TRBV12-5 combines with J gene TRBJ2-2; D uncertain. Germline CDR1 reads LGHNT; CDR2 reads FRNRAP. The CDR3 loop spans 14 amino acids. V lost 10 bases and J lost 0, with 12 bases in between. The full variable domain, with the rest looked up from reference TRBV12-5 and TRBJ2-2, is DARVTQTPRHKVTEMGQEVTMRCQPILGHNTVFWYRQTMMQGLELLAYFRNRAPLDDSGMPKDRFSAEMPDATLATLKIQPSEPRDSAVYFCATRTLTNTGELFFGEGSRLTVL.